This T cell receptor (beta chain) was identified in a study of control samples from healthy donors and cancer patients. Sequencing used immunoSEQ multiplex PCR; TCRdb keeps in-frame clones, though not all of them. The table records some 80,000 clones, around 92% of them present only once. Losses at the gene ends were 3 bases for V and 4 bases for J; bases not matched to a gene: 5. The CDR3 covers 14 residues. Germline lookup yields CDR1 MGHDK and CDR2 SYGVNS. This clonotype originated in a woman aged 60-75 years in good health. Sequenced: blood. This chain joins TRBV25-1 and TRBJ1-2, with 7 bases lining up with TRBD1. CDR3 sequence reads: CASSDRDRAYGYTF. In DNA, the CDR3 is TGTGCCAGCAGTGACCGTGACAGGGCCTATGGCTACACCTTC.